This T cell receptor (beta chain) emerged from a study of shared clonotypes between healthy human individuals. Study summary: The people who gave samples were two women and a few men aged 18 to 49.

Worth noting for this clone: Its antigen remains unidentified.

Germline values: CDR1 KGHSH, CDR2 LQKENI. Trimming removed 4 bases from V and 1 base from J; junction bases left unmatched: 3. This CDR3 is built from 14 residues. General study results and limits: A reduction in generation probabilities was seen for non-shared clonotypes relative to those shared by all four donors. Estimated clonotype richness was generally higher in naive than memory subsets.

Here immunoSEQ multiplex PCR was the method, and the copy in TCRdb shows in-frame clones only, minus some. The data hold some 350,000 clones, with approximately 79% observed a single time. Sequenced input: memory CD4+ T cells sorted from blood. Subset indicated: CD45RA-negative fraction. V gene TRBV18 combines with J gene TRBJ2-5; 7 bases fit TRBD1. This sequence originates from a man aged 25 to 40 in good health. Here the CDR3 reads CASSQGQIQETQYF. In DNA, the CDR3 is TGTGCCAGCTCACAGGGACAGATCCAAGAGACCCAGTACTTC.